A selection of T cell receptor beta chains follows, all from one sample in a study of T-cell reconstitution after alpha-beta-depleted transplantation in children. TCRdb processed the PCR reads anew with MiXCR; each CDR3 protein has one entry. The sample holds some 490,000 distinct CDR3 sequences; approximately 13% are singletons and the top ten take 4.5% to 6%. The sample consisted of PBMCs from the stem cell graft donor, taken from the stem cell graft. The receptors derive from a human donor who donated a stem cell graft to a child with combined immunodeficiency. Each CDR3 is given with its conserved first and last residue. Fields, in order: CDR3 length, J gene, V gene, clone size, D gene, CDR3 DNA, CDR3 protein. D genes are given only for firm matches. Clone sizes are given selectively: once, few, many, or a class where the clone is expanded.

16,TRBJ1-1,TRBV5-1,many,TRBD1,TGCGCCAGCTCCTCCGGGACAGGGTCGTTAGGCACTGAAGCTTTCTTT,CASSSGTGSLGTEAFF
16,TRBJ2-3,TRBV7-3,many,NA,TGTGCCAGCAGCGCGAATAGCGGAGGGAGGACAGATACGCAGTATTTT,CASSANSGGRTDTQYF
14,TRBJ1-3,TRBV5-1,few,NA,TGCGCCAGCAGCTTGCGGGAACTCGGAAACACCATATATTTT,CASSLRELGNTIYF
15,TRBJ2-1,TRBV5-1,many,TRBD1,TGCGCCAGCAGCGGACCGGGACAGGGCTTCGATGAGCAGTTCTTC,CASSGPGQGFDEQFF
16,TRBJ2-7,TRBV5-5,NA,TRBD1,TGTGCCAGCAGCCTAAGGACAGGGGATATTTGGAACGAGCAGTACTTC,CASSLRTGDIWNEQYF
17,TRBJ2-2,TRBV2,few,TRBD1,TGTGCCAGCAGTTCAATATTACAGGGGGCGAACACCGGGGAGCTGTTTTTT,CASSSILQGANTGELFF
12,TRBJ2-3,TRBV28,NA,TRBD2,TGTGCCAGCAGGGAGCGGGAGGATACGCAGTATTTT,CASREREDTQYF
12,TRBJ2-5,TRBV24-1,few,NA,TGTGCCACCAGTGATACGTTGGAGACCCAGTACTTC,CATSDTLETQYF
14,TRBJ2-7,TRBV15,few,NA,TGTGCCACCAGCAGCCCCAGGGAGTTCTACGAGCAGTACTTC,CATSSPREFYEQYF
13,TRBJ2-1,TRBV6-1,once,TRBD2,TGTGCCAGCAGCCGTCAAAGCGGGGGTGAGCAGTTCTTC,CASSRQSGGEQFF
14,TRBJ2-1,TRBV7-7,NA,NA,TGTGCCAGCAGCTCAGCAGGGCCCTACAATGAGCAGTTCTTC,CASSSAGPYNEQFF
14,TRBJ1-6,TRBV7-2,many,NA,TGTGCCAGCAGCTTACTGGTTCTGAATTCACCCCTCCACTTT,CASSLLVLNSPLHF
14,TRBJ2-5,TRBV10-3,NA,TRBD1,TGTGCCATCAGCTTAGGGACAGAGGGGGAGACCCAGTACTTC,CAISLGTEGETQYF
15,TRBJ1-4,TRBV13,few,TRBD1,TGTGCCAGCAGCTTACAAGGGACAGGGGGCGGAAAACTGTTTTTT,CASSLQGTGGGKLFF
17,TRBJ2-1,TRBV7-3,NA,NA,TGTGCCAGCAGCTTAACACCCGGGACACTGGGCTACAATGAGCAGTTCTTC,CASSLTPGTLGYNEQFF
16,TRBJ2-7,TRBV29-1,few,TRBD2,TGCAGCGTTGCCCCCTCGGATAGCGGGAGGGCCGGGGAGCAGTACTTC,CSVAPSDSGRAGEQYF
14,TRBJ2-5,TRBV6-2/TRBV6-3,few,TRBD1,TGTGCCAGCAGTTACGACAGGGGTTTGAAGACCCAGTACTTC,CASSYDRGLKTQYF
16,TRBJ2-5,TRBV7-2,many,TRBD2,TGTGCCAGCAGCTTAGTTTCGGGAGGGCCTGGTGAGACCCAGTACTTC,CASSLVSGGPGETQYF
13,TRBJ2-7,TRBV20-1,NA,NA,TGCAGTGCTAGAGTAGTCGGGTCCTACGAGCAGTACTTC,CSARVVGSYEQYF
17,TRBJ1-3,TRBV7-2,NA,NA,TGTGCCAGCAGCTTATATTCAGGGGCCGGCTCTGGAAACACCATATATTTT,CASSLYSGAGSGNTIYF
15,TRBJ2-1,TRBV27,many,NA,TGTGCCAGCACCAAATTTAGCGGCGGGTACAATGAGCAGTTCTTC,CASTKFSGGYNEQFF
13,TRBJ2-7,TRBV7-9,few,NA,TGTGCCAGCAGCTTCGGGGAGACCTACGAGCAGTACTTC,CASSFGETYEQYF
16,TRBJ2-2,TRBV2,NA,TRBD2,TGTGCCAGCAGTGATAGGCGCGGGAGAAACACCGGGGAGCTGTTTTTT,CASSDRRGRNTGELFF
15,TRBJ2-1,TRBV12-3/TRBV12-4,many,NA,TGTGCCAGCAGTTCGACTGCTAGCTCCTACAATGAGCAGTTCTTC,CASSSTASSYNEQFF
14,TRBJ2-1,TRBV24-1,NA,TRBD2,TGTGCCACCAGTGAAGCGGGAGTGTTGGATGAGCAGTTCTTC,CATSEAGVLDEQFF
16,TRBJ2-2,TRBV7-7,many,TRBD1,TGTGCTAGCAGCTTACGTCCGACAGGGATTACCGGGGAGCTGTTTTTT,CASSLRPTGITGELFF
15,TRBJ2-4,TRBV14,NA,NA,TGTGCCAGCAGCCAATGGGGGTCTCCCAAAAACATTCAGTACTTC,CASSQWGSPKNIQYF
16,TRBJ1-5,TRBV18,few,NA,TGTGCCAGCTCACCCACTCCGGGTATTGGCAATCAGCCCCAGCATTTT,CASSPTPGIGNQPQHF
17,TRBJ2-7,TRBV7-2,NA,NA,TGTGCCAGCAACACAAACCCCCGACAGAGGCTCTCGTGGGAGCAGTACTTC,CASNTNPRQRLSWEQYF
14,TRBJ1-5,TRBV18,few,TRBD1,TGTGCCAGCTCACCATCGACAGGGAGTCAGCCCCAGCATTTT,CASSPSTGSQPQHF
13,TRBJ2-2,TRBV27,few,NA,TGTGCCAGCAGTCCCACGAACACCGGGGAGCTGTTTTTT,CASSPTNTGELFF
12,TRBJ2-7,TRBV15,NA,TRBD1,TGTGCCACCAGCAGGGAATACAGGGGTCAGTACTTC,CATSREYRGQYF
13,TRBJ1-2,TRBV20-1,few,NA,TGCAGTGCTACACCACAGGGAACCTATGGCTACACCTTC,CSATPQGTYGYTF
15,TRBJ1-2,TRBV4-3,few,NA,TGCGCCAGCAGCCAAGATCTCGGGGTCTGGGGGCGCTACACCTTC,CASSQDLGVWGRYTF
14,TRBJ1-1,TRBV4-3,many,NA,TGCGCCAGCAGCCGAATGACTGTGAACACTGAAGCTTTCTTT,CASSRMTVNTEAFF
13,TRBJ2-5,TRBV4-3,NA,NA,TGCGCCAGCAGCCTGGAGGGGGGGGAGACCCAGTACTTC,CASSLEGGETQYF
17,TRBJ2-2,TRBV7-6,NA,NA,TGTGCCAGCAGTTCTCCGGAGGACGCGATAAACACCGGGGAGCTGTTTTTT,CASSSPEDAINTGELFF
18,TRBJ2-3,TRBV5-6,few,TRBD2,TGTGCCAGCAGCTTCTTTTTAGCGGGGACACACAAGACAGATACGCAGTATTTT,CASSFFLAGTHKTDTQYF
11,TRBJ2-1,TRBV12-3/TRBV12-4,NA,NA,TGTGCCAGCAGTTTTACGAGCGAGCAGTTCTTC,CASSFTSEQFF
18,TRBJ1-5,TRBV13,NA,TRBD1,TGTGCCAGCAGCTCCCCGACAGGGGGGGGTTATAGCAATCAGCCCCAGCATTTT,CASSSPTGGGYSNQPQHF
16,TRBJ1-4,TRBV12-3/TRBV12-4,many,TRBD1,TGTGCCAGCAGTTTACGAGGACAGGGTTTAAATGAAAAACTGTTTTTT,CASSLRGQGLNEKLFF
14,TRBJ2-2,TRBV4-3,few,TRBD2,TGCGCCAGCAGCCAAGAGGGAGGGACCGGGGAGCTGTTTTTT,CASSQEGGTGELFF
14,TRBJ2-1,TRBV12-3/TRBV12-4,many,TRBD1,TGTGCCAGCAGTCAAGGGACAGTATACAATGAGCAGTTCTTC,CASSQGTVYNEQFF
15,TRBJ2-1,TRBV12-3/TRBV12-4,few,TRBD2,TGTGCCAGCAGTTTATGGAGCGGGGGTTGGGATGAGCAGTTCTTC,CASSLWSGGWDEQFF
14,TRBJ2-6,TRBV9,NA,NA,TGTGCCAGCAGCGTCGTTGGGGGGGCCAACGTCCTGACTTTC,CASSVVGGANVLTF
13,TRBJ1-6,TRBV7-2,few,NA,TGTGCCAGCAGCTCTGGCGGGGGGTCACCCCTCCACTTT,CASSSGGGSPLHF
11,TRBJ1-2,TRBV20-1,many,NA,TGCAGTGCTAGGGGTGACTATGGCTACACCTTC,CSARGDYGYTF
14,TRBJ2-3,TRBV7-2,few,TRBD2,TGTGCCAGCAGTTTTTTACGGGGGGCAGATACGCAGTATTTT,CASSFLRGADTQYF
13,TRBJ2-1,TRBV7-7,once,NA,TGTGCTAGCAGCTTAGCAAAGGGGATTGAGCAGTTCTTC,CASSLAKGIEQFF
18,TRBJ2-2,TRBV4-3,medium-sized,NA,TGCGCCAGCAGCCAAGATACCCGGGCGGAGCGGGTCACCGGGGAGCTGTTTTTT,CASSQDTRAERVTGELFF
17,TRBJ2-2,TRBV29-1,few,TRBD2,TGCAGCGTTGAAGCTCTAGCGGGAGGGCTGGGGAGCGGGGAGCTGTTTTTT,CSVEALAGGLGSGELFF
13,TRBJ2-3,TRBV12-3/TRBV12-4,many,NA,TGTGCCAGCAGTTCCCGCCGGGGGAATACGCAGTATTTT,CASSSRRGNTQYF
16,TRBJ2-2,TRBV3-1,few,NA,TGTGCCAGCAGCCAAGCCGGACGGGTGAACACCGGGGAGCTGTTTTTT,CASSQAGRVNTGELFF